This TCR beta chain originates from a study of response to subunit inactivated influenza vaccine (dated by TCRdb to 2016 to 2019). Regarding the complete study: To follow how T cells responded to a trivalent subunit inactivated influenza vaccine, the researchers relied on deep quantitative profiling of the T cell receptor repertoire. Here is what the overall study found, with its caveats: The authors proposed that each seasonal influenza vaccination may bring in only a limited number of new T cells.

This clonotype was detected only a few times. The antigen this receptor binds is unknown. No base quality values were provided; no much bigger clone lies one nucleotide off. The method was RT-PCR. Sequencing instrument: Illumina HiSeq 2500. TCRdb reprocessed the public reads (quality trimming at Q25 with fastp, clone calling with MiXCR) and kept in-frame beta chains. Entries that share a CDR3 protein sequence are merged under the most common genes and DNA. The sample table holds 170,000 or so distinct CDR3 sequences, of which approximately 12% were seen once. The ten largest account for 35% to 40% of the sample. The CDR3 runs 15 residues from the cysteine to the phenylalanine. Only the CDR3 region is kept as DNA, spanning 45 bases read in frame from base 1. CDR1 and CDR2 (MNHEY, SMNVEV) derive from the germline V gene (reference sequence). The germline V end is reduced by 5 bases and the J end by 10 bases; junction bases left unmatched: 14.

The chain uses TRBV27 and TRBJ2-3, with 8 middle bases fitting TRBD1. This TCR was sampled from a man between 50 and 69 years old who received an inactivated influenza vaccine. Donor details come from another sample of the same person, matched by shared clones. The source was CD8+ T cells sorted from PBMCs, collected 23 to 25 months after vaccination. The sequence in DNA is TGTGCCAGCAGTGGACAGGGTGCTTTATGGGTTTCGCAGTATTTT. It specifies CASSGQGALWVSQYF.